These 23 T cell receptor beta chains share one sample of origin, sequenced in a study of shared clonotypes between healthy human individuals. The method was immunoSEQ multiplex PCR; TCRdb's version includes in-frame clones alone and lacks a portion of them. The profile shows about 980,000 clones, about three quarters of them singletons. Sequencing used memory CD4+ T cells sorted from blood. The subset: CD45RA-negative fraction. Receptor source: a man aged 18 to 35 in good health.

This chain connects TRBV28 to TRBJ1-1; no firm D call. CDR1 is MDHEN, CDR2 SYDVKM, per germline. This CDR3 region has 12 residues. V was pared by 7 bases and J by 1 base, with 7 bases between. CDR3 in amino acids: CASTGQNTEAFF. For the CDR3, the DNA is TGTGCCAGCACCGGGCAGAACACTGAAGCTTTCTTT.

For the CDR3, the DNA is TGTGCCAGCAGACGGGGTGAAACCGGCTACACCTTC. Protein sequence: CASRRGETGYTF. J is TRBJ1-2 and V is TRBV6-6; no clear D. V was trimmed by 6 bases and J by 8 bases, leaving 13 bases between them. Germline V CDR1 and CDR2: MNHNY, SVGAGI (reference sequence). This CDR3 is built from 12 residues.

The chain has TRBV7-2 and TRBJ2-2; D remains ambiguous. Trimming removed 3 bases at V and 0 bases at J, with 8 bases between. The CDR3 runs 15 residues. Germline CDR1 is SGHTA and CDR2 is FQGNSA. The CDR3 here is CASSFDISNTGELFF. DNA of the CDR3: TGTGCCAGCAGCTTCGACATATCGAACACCGGGGAGCTGTTTTTT.

This clone has a handful of counts. This chain uses TRBV6-5 with TRBJ2-3; TRBD2 aligns across 7 bases. V lost 0 bases and J lost 3; bases outside the gene matches: 6. Germline V gene sequence: CDR1 MNHEY, CDR2 SVGAGI. This CDR3 contains 16 residues. The CDR3 DNA follows: TGTGCCAGCAGTTACTCGTTGGCTAGCGGAACAGATACGCAGTATTTT. It codes for CASSYSLASGTDTQYF.

The chain combines TRBV2 with TRBJ1-5, with TRBD1 matching 12 bases. CDR1 and CDR2 from the germline V gene are SNHLY and FYNNEI. CDR3 length equals 15 residues. Trimming cost V 8 bases and J 6 bases; bases outside gene matches: 8. DNA for the CDR3: TGTGCCAGCCGCGGGACAGGGGGCGCGGGTCAGCCCCAGCATTTT. Translation gives CASRGTGGAGQPQHF. The full variable domain, with the rest looked up from reference TRBV2 and TRBJ1-5, is EPEVTQTPSHQVTQMGQEVILRCVPISNHLYFYWYRQILGQKVEFLVSFYNNEISEKSEIFDDQFSVERPDGSNFTLKIRSTKLEDSAMYFCASRGTGGAGQPQHFGDGTRLSIL.

The chain recombines TRBV6-6 with TRBJ1-2; a possible D gene is TRBD1 (6 bases). Germline CDR1 MNHNY, CDR2 SVGAGI (reference sequence). This CDR3 has 15 residues. V was trimmed by 5 bases and J by 7 bases, leaving 20 bases between them. The CDR3: CASSPDRTLASGYTF. The CDR3 DNA sequence: TGTGCCAGCAGTCCTGACAGGACCCTTGCAAGTGGCTACACCTTC.

This clone has just a few counts. The chain has TRBV10-3 and TRBJ1-1; no definite D call. V was cut by 3 bases and J by 1 base, with 9 bases left in between. Germline assignment: CDR1 ENHRY and CDR2 SYGVKD. The CDR3 extends over 14 amino acids. The CDR3 protein is CAISDRHQNTEAFF. The CDR3 DNA is TGTGCCATCAGTGATCGACACCAGAACACTGAAGCTTTCTTT.

The chain joins TRBV10-2 to TRBJ2-7, with D possibly being TRBD2 (5 bases). Germline CDR1 is WSHSY and CDR2 is SAAADI. Trimming shortened V by 7 bases and J by 0 bases, and 10 bases separated the two germline ends. The CDR3 totals 13 residues. The CDR3 loop reads CASIPGSSYEQYF. The CDR3 bases are TGCGCCAGCATTCCGGGGAGCTCCTACGAGCAGTACTTC.

The chain employs TRBV29-1 and TRBJ1-2, with D perhaps matching TRBD1 (5 bases). This CDR3 spans 13 amino acids. Germline CDR1 and CDR2: SQVTM and ANQGSEA. V shed 2 bases and J shed 4 bases, with 11 bases lying between them. The DNA for the CDR3 is TGCAGCGTTGAAAAGGGGCAAGGCTATGGCTACACCTTC. Translation: CSVEKGQGYGYTF.

This clone was counted between two and nine times. The chain has TRBV18 and TRBJ2-7; TRBD1 might be the D (5 bases). Germline V gives CDR1 KGHSH, CDR2 LQKENI. With 3 bases removed from V and 5 bases from J, the gap between germline ends came to 20 bases. This CDR3 has 16 residues. Written as DNA, the CDR3 is TGTGCCAGCTCACCGGGGCAGGATCCCCGCAGTAACGAGCAGTACTTC. It yields the protein CASSPGQDPRSNEQYF.

This chain uses TRBV7-9 with TRBJ2-7; D gene unclear. The germline CDR1 and CDR2 sequences are SEHNR and FQNEAQ (reference sequence). The V and J ends lost 4 bases and 1 base respectively, with 8 bases between them. The CDR3 length is 13 residues. The CDR3 nucleotides read TGTGCCAGCAGCTCCTTTCGGTCCTACGAGCAGTACTTC. This sequence encodes CASSSFRSYEQYF.

This rearrangement joins TRBV5-1 to TRBJ2-1, with 12 bases lining up with TRBD1. The length of the CDR3 is 16 residues. CDR1 SGHRS and CDR2 YFSETQ come from the germline V gene. J lost 9 bases, V lost 0 bases, and 7 bases had no gene match. Here the CDR3 DNA reads TGCGCCAGCAGCTTGGGCCCGGGACAGGGGGCTCGTGAGCAGTTCTTC. Amino acid sequence: CASSLGPGQGAREQFF.

The genes are TRBV30 and TRBJ1-1; no definite D call. V was clipped by 3 bases and J by 0 bases, with 2 bases between them. From germline, CDR1 is GTSNPN and CDR2 SVGIG (reference sequence). This CDR3 region has 11 residues. CDR3 DNA: TGTGCCTGGAGGTTGAACACTGAAGCTTTCTTT. Its translation is CAWRLNTEAFF.

This clone was observed at least ten times. The chain joins TRBV10-3 to TRBJ1-4, with TRBD1 matching over 7 bases. J gave up 8 bases and V 2 bases, and 8 bases lay outside the gene matches. The CDR3 runs to 15 residues. Germline assignment: CDR1 ENHRY and CDR2 SYGVKD. CDR3 DNA: TGTGCCATCAGTGAGGGGCAGGGGGTATACGAAAAACTGTTTTTT. This encodes CAISEGQGVYEKLFF.

This clone was seen just once. This sequence joins TRBV29-1 and TRBJ2-5, with D perhaps TRBD1 or TRBD2 (7 bases each). This CDR3 has 14 amino acids. Trimming pared 4 bases from V and 4 bases from J, leaving 16 bases between. Germline values: CDR1 SQVTM, CDR2 ANQGSEA. The CDR3 is CSVAGGRDRETQYF. The DNA for the CDR3 is TGCAGCGTTGCAGGGGGGAGGGACCGAGAGACCCAGTACTTC.

Comment on this clone: The sample has other DNA sequences that encode this CDR3 too. This sequence joins TRBV18 and TRBJ1-2, with TRBD1 matching over 7 bases. Germline assignment: CDR1 KGHSH and CDR2 LQKENI. The CDR3 is 14 amino acids. V lost 3 bases to trimming and J lost 2 bases; unmatched junction nucleotides: 3. The CDR3 spells CASSPGQSNYGYTF. The CDR3 region has the DNA TGTGCCAGCTCACCGGGACAGTCAAACTATGGCTACACCTTC. Drawing the rest from reference TRBV18 and TRBJ1-2, the complete variable domain is NAGVMQNPRHLVRRRGQEARLRCSPMKGHSHVYWYRQLPEEGLKFMVYLQKENIIDESGMPKERFSAEFPKEGPSILRIQQVVRGDSAAYFCASSPGQSNYGYTFGSGTRLTVV.

The V and J genes are TRBV28 and TRBJ1-1; a possible D gene is TRBD1 (5 bases). Germline V gene lookup returns CDR1 MDHEN and CDR2 SYDVKM. This CDR3 is built from 15 residues. Trimming cost V 2 bases and J 1 base, with 11 bases left between them. The chain's CDR3 is CASSLKGARNTEAFF. CDR3 coding DNA: TGTGCCAGCAGTTTAAAAGGGGCTCGGAACACTGAAGCTTTCTTT.

The chain is built from TRBV27 and TRBJ1-2, with 11 bases fitting TRBD1. CDR1 and CDR2 (germline): MNHEY, SMNVEV (reference sequence). CDR3 size: 15 residues. V trimming: 7 bases; J trimming: 2 bases; junction bases outside the gene matches: 6. CDR3 residues: CASKGQGARNYGYTF. CDR3 bases: TGTGCCAGCAAAGGACAGGGGGCGCGAAACTATGGCTACACCTTC.

The chain couples TRBV28 to TRBJ1-3; a possible D gene is TRBD1 (5 bases). The length of the CDR3 is 15 residues. V was pared by 4 bases and J by 0 bases, with 10 bases between. CDR1 and CDR2 from the germline V gene are MDHEN and SYDVKM. CDR3 in amino acids: CASSSPGGSGNTIYF. Here the CDR3 DNA reads TGTGCCAGCAGTTCCCCGGGGGGCTCTGGAAACACCATATATTTT.

A single count supports this clone. The chain recombines TRBV5-1 with TRBJ1-2; 7 positions agree with TRBD1. The V segment lost 2 bases and the J segment 2 bases; nucleotides outside the gene matches: 3. The CDR3 spans 14 residues. Per the germline V gene, CDR1 is SGHRS and CDR2 is YFSETQ. The CDR3 DNA is TGCGCCAGCAGCTTAATGGGACAGAACTATGGCTACACCTTC. Translating gives CASSLMGQNYGYTF.

This clone was observed a single time. V is TRBV5-1 and J is TRBJ2-2; the D is unclear. V was cut by 4 bases and J by 6 bases, with 16 bases left in between. Germline V lookup: CDR1 SGHRS, CDR2 YFSETQ. This CDR3 spans 15 amino acids. CDR3 region: CASSTQPGLAGELFF. The CDR3 bases are TGCGCCAGCAGCACACAGCCCGGGCTAGCCGGGGAGCTGTTTTTT.

The CDR3: CASSHPEASAYNEQFF. The CDR3, as DNA: TGCGCCAGCAGTCATCCCGAGGCTAGTGCCTACAATGAGCAGTTCTTC. V gene TRBV23-1 combines with J gene TRBJ2-1; D not resolved. TRBV23-1 falls under the ORF class, with uncertain function. The CDR3 covers 16 residues. With 3 bases removed from V and 2 bases from J, the gap between germline ends came to 14 bases.

The V and J genes are TRBV7-8 and TRBJ1-3; D is uncertain. The CDR3 sequence is 16 residues long. V gave up 1 base and J gave up 2 bases, with 12 bases separating them. CDR1 is SGHVS, CDR2 FQNEAQ, per germline. The CDR3 here is CASSLGGMRTGNTIYF. In nucleotides, the CDR3 is TGTGCCAGCAGCTTAGGGGGAATGAGGACTGGAAACACCATATATTTT.